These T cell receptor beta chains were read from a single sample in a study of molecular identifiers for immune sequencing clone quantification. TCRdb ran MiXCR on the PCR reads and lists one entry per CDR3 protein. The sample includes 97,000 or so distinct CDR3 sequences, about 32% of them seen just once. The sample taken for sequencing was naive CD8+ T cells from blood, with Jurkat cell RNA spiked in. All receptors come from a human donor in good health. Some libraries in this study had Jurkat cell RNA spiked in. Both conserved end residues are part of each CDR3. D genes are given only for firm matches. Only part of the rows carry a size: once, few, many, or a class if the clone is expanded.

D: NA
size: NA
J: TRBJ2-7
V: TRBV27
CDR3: CASSFGTGAYEQHF
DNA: NA

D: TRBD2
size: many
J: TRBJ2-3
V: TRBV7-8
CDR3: CASSLGSGRSDTQYF
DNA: TGTGCCAGCAGCTTAGGGAGCGGGAGGTCAGATACGCAGTATTTT

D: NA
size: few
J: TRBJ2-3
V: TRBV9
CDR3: CASSVEGQMGDTQYF
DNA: TGTGCCAGCAGCGTAGAGGGACAAATGGGAGATACGCAGTATTTT

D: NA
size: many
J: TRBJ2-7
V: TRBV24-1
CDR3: CATSARFSYEQYF
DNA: TGTGCCACCAGTGCCCGTTTCTCCTACGAGCAGTACTTC

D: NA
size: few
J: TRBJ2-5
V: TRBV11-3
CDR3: CASSLDGGQTQYF
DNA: TGTGCCAGCAGCTTAGACGGGGGGCAGACCCAGTACTTC

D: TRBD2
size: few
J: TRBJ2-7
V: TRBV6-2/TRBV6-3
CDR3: CASSYSKGRTSAYEQYF
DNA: TGTGCCAGCAGTTACTCGAAGGGGCGGACTAGCGCCTACGAGCAGTACTTC

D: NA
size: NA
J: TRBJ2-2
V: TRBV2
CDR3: CASSGVSETGELFF
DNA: TGTGCCAGCAGTGGTGTCAGCGAAACCGGGGAGCTGTTTTTT

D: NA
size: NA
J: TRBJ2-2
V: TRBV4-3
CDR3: CASSQDRTAPRTGELIF
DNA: TGCGCCAGCAGCCAAGATCGGACAGCCCCACGAACCGGGGAGCTGATTTTT

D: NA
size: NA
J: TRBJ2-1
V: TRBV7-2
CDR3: CASSWDESSNNEQFF
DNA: TGTGCCAGCAGCTGGGACGAGAGCTCCAACAATGAGCAGTTCTTC

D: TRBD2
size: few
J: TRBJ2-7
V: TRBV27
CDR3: CASSFASGYYEQYF
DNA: TGTGCCAGCAGTTTCGCTAGCGGATACTACGAGCAGTACTTC

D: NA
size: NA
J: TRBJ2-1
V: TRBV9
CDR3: CASSVGSTSYNEQFF
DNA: TGTGCCAGCAGCGTCGGGTCCACCTCCTACAATGAGCAGTTCTTC

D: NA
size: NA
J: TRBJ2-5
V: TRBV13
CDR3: CASSTRKAVVGEPQYF
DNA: TGTGCCAGCAGCACCAGAAAGGCCGTAGTGGGGGAGCCCCAGTACTTC

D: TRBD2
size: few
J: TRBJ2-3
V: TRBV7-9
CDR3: CASSLEGLAGASTDTQYF
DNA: TGTGCCAGCAGCTTAGAGGGACTAGCGGGAGCTAGCACAGATACGCAGTATTTT

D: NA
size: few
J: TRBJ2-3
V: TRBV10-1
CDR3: CASGGSVDTQYF
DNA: TGCGCCAGCGGCGGTAGCGTTGATACGCAGTATTTT

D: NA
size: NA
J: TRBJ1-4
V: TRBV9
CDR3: CASCPQGWTNEKLFF
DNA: TGTGCCAGCTGCCCTCAGGGGTGGACTAATGAAAAACTGTTTTTT

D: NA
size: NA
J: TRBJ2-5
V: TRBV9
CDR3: CASKPGGPQETQYF
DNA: TGTGCCAGCAAACCCGGGGGTCCCCAAGAGACCCAGTACTTC

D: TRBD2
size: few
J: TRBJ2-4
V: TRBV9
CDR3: CASSVDPTSGSYIQYF
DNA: TGTGCCAGCAGCGTAGACCCCACTAGCGGGAGTTACATTCAGTACTTC

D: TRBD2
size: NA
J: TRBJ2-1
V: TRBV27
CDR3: CASSGTSGNNEQFF
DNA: TGTGCCAGCAGCGGGACTAGCGGGAACAATGAGCAGTTCTTC

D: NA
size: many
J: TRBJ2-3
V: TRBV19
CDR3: CASSLFNTDTQYF
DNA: TGTGCCAGCAGCTTATTCAACACAGATACGCAGTATTTT

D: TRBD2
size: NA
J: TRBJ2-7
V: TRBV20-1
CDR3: CSARTSGSYEQYF
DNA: TGCAGTGCCCGGACTAGCGGCTCCTACGAGCAGTACTTC

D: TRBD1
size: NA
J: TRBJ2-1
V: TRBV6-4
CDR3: CASSHAGQGADEQFF
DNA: TGTGCCAGCAGCCACGCGGGACAGGGTGCGGATGAGCAGTTCTTC

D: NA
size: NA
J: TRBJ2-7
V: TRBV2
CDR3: CASRVTANEQYF
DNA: TGTGCCAGCAGGGTGACGGCCAACGAGCAGTACTTC

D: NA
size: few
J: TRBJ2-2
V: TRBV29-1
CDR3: CSVEERGGELFF
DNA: TGCAGCGTTGAAGAACGGGGCGGGGAGCTGTTTTTT

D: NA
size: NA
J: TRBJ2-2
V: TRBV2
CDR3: CATLRGANTGELFF
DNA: TGTGCCACTCTGAGGGGGGCGAACACCGGGGAGCTGTTTTTT

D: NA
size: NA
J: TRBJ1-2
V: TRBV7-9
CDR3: CASRRDIHGYTF
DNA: TGTGCCAGCAGGCGGGACATCCATGGCTACACCTTC

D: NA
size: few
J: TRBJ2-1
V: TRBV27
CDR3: CASSPDLFYNEQFF
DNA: TGTGCCAGCAGCCCCGACCTTTTTTACAATGAGCAGTTCTTC

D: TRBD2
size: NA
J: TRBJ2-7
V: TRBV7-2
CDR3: CASSLSILAGDDVNEQYF
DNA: TGTGCCAGCAGCTTGAGCATCCTAGCGGGAGACGATGTGAACGAGCAGTACTTC

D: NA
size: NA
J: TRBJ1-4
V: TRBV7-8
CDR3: CASSLLALNEKLFF
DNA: TGTGCCAGCAGCTTGCTGGCCCTTAATGAAAAACTGTTTTTT

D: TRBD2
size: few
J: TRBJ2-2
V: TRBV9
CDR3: CASSGTSEKSNTGELFF
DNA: TGTGCCAGCTCCGGGACTAGCGAGAAGAGTAACACCGGGGAGCTGTTTTTT

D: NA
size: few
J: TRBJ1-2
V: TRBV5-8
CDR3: CASSLAASYGNYGYTF
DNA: TGTGCCAGCAGCTTGGCCGCAAGCTATGGGAACTATGGCTACACCTTC

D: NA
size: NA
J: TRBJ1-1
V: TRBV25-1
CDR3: CASSEYNRVHEAFF
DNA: TGTGCCAGCAGTGAATATAACAGAGTTCATGAAGCTTTCTTT

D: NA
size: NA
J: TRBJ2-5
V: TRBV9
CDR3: CASSGPNNQETQYF
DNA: TGTGCCAGCAGCGGCCCAAACAACCAAGAGACCCAGTACTTC

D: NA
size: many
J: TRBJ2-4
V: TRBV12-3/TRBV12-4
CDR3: CASSPSWGLAKNIQYF
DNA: TGTGCCAGCAGTCCATCCTGGGGTTTGGCCAAAAACATTCAGTACTTC

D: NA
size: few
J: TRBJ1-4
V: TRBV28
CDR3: CASSLPEDGTTNEKLFF
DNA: TGTGCCAGCAGTTTGCCCGAAGACGGGACAACTAATGAAAAACTGTTTTTT

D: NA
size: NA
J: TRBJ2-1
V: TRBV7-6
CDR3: CASSLVGTPYNEQFF
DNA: TGTGCCAGCAGCCTCGTGGGGACCCCCTACAATGAGCAGTTCTTC

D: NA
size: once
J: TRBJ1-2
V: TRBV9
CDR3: CASSPEGLNNYGYTF
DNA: TGTGCCAGCAGCCCCGAGGGTCTAAATAACTATGGCTACACCTTC

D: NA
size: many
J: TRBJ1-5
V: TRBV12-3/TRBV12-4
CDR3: CASSPTGSSNQPQHF
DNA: TGTGCCAGCAGCCCGACAGGATCTAGCAATCAGCCCCAGCATTTT

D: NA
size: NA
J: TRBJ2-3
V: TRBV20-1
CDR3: CSASSLDTLNF
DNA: TGCAGTGCCAGTAGCCTGGATACGCTGAATTTT

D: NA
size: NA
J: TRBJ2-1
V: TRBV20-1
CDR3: CSAPHYTTFNEQIF
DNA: TGCAGTGCACCACACTATACCACCTTCAATGAGCAGATCTTC

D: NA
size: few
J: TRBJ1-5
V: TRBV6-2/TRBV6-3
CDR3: CATVDRYNQPQHF
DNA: TGTGCCACCGTCGACAGATACAATCAGCCCCAGCATTTT

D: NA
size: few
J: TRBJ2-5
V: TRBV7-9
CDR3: CASSRVNQEAQYF
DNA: TGTGCCAGCAGCCGGGTAAATCAAGAGGCCCAGTACTTC

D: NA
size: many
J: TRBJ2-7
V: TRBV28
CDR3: CASSTNRVEQYF
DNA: TGTGCCAGCAGCACAAACAGGGTCGAGCAGTACTTC

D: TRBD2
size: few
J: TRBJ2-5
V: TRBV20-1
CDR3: CSASPPLAGDETQYF
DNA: TGCAGTGCTAGCCCCCCCCTAGCGGGAGATGAGACCCAGTACTTC

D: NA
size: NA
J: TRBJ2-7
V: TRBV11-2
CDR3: CASSLGDRPGCF
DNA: TGTGCCAGCAGCTTAGGAGACAGACCCGGCTGCTTC